This T cell receptor (beta chain) was recovered during a study of identical twins. Study-level findings and limits: Conclusions rested on cross-sectional statistics rather than following the same donors.

This clonotype has more than one count but fewer than ten. Antigen specificity is unknown. MiXCR, applied by TCRdb to the 5' RACE reads, yields one record per CDR3 protein. The sample lists about 1.7 million distinct CDR3 sequences, under 35% occurring once. From germline, CDR1 is SGHRS and CDR2 YFSETQ. The CDR3 contains 14 residues. V gave up 4 bases and J gave up 2 bases, with 12 bases separating them. The source material was cord blood. The origin of this receptor is a newborn girl in good health. The chain carries TRBV5-1 and TRBJ1-1; maybe TRBD1 (5 bases). The CDR3 region is CASSLSGENTEAFF. The DNA of the CDR3 is TGCGCCAGCAGCCTGTCGGGGGAAAACACTGAAGCTTTCTTT. Together with reference TRBV5-1 and TRBJ1-1, the CDR3 gives the full variable domain: KAGVTQTPRYLIKTRGQQVTLSCSPISGHRSVSWYQQTPGQGLQFLFEYFSETQRNKGNFPGRFSGRQFSNSRSEMNVSTLELGDSALYLCASSLSGENTEAFFGQGTRLTVV.